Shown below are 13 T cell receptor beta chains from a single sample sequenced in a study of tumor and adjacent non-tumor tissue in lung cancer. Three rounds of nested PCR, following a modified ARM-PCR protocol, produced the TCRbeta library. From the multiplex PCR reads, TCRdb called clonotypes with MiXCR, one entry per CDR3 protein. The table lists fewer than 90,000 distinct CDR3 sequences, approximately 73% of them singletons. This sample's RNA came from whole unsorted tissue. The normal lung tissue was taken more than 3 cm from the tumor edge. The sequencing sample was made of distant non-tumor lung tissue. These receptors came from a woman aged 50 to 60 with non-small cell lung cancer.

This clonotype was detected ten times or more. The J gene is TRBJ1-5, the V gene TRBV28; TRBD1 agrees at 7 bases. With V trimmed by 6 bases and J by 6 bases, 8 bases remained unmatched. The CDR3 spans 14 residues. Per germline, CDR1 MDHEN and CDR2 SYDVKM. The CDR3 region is CASRPTGAGQPQHF. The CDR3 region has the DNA TGTGCCAGCAGGCCTACAGGGGCCGGTCAGCCCCAGCATTTT. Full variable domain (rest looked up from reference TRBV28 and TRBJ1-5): DVKVTQSSRYLVKRTGEKVFLECVQDMDHENMFWYRQDPGLGLRLIYFSYDVKMKEKGDIPEGYSVSREKKERFSLILESASTNQTSMYLCASRPTGAGQPQHFGDGTRLSIL.

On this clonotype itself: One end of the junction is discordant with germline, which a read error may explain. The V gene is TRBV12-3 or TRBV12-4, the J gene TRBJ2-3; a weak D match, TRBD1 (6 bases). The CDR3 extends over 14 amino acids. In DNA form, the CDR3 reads TGTGCCAGTAGTTTTCGGACAGACACAGATACGCAATATTTT. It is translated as CASSFRTDTDTQYF.

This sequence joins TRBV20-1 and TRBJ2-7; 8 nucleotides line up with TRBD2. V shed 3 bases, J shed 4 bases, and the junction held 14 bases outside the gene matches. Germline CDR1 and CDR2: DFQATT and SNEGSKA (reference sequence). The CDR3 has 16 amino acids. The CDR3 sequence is CSASPREIAGWYEQYF. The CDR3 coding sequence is TGCAGTGCTAGCCCCCGGGAAATAGCGGGGTGGTACGAGCAGTACTTC.

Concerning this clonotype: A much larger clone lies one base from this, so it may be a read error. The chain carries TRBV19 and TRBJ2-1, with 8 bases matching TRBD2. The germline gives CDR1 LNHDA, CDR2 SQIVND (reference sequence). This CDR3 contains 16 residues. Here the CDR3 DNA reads TGTGTCAGTAGTATCGGTGGACTAGCCCCCTACAATGAGCAGTTCTTC. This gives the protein CVSSIGGLAPYNEQFF.

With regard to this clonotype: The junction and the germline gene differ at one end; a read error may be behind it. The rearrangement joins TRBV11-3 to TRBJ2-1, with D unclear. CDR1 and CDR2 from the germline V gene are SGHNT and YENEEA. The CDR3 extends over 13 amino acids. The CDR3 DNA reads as TGTGCCAGCAGCTACGGGTCCACCAATGAGCTGTTCTTC. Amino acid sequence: CASSYGSTNELFF.

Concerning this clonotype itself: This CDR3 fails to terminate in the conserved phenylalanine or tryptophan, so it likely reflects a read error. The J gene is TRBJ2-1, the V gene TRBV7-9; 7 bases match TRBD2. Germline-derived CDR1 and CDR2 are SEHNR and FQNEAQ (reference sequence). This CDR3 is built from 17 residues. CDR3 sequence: CASNPRRTSGLYNGQFL. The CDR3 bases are TGTGCCAGCAACCCAAGGCGGACTAGTGGCCTTTACAATGGGCAGTTCTTG.

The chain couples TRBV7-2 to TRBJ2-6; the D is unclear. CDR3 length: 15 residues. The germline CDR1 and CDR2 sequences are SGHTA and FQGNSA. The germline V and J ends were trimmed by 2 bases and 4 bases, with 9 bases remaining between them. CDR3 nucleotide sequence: TGTGCCAGCAGCTTACTAGGATCCGGGGCCAACGTCCTGACTTTC. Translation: CASSLLGSGANVLTF.

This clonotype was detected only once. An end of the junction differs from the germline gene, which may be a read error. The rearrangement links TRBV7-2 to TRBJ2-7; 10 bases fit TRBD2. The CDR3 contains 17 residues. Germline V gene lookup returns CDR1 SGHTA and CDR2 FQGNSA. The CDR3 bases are TGTGCCAGCAGCCATCGAAGTAGCGGGAGGATTCCCTACGGGCAGTACTTC. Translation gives CASSHRSSGRIPYGQYF.

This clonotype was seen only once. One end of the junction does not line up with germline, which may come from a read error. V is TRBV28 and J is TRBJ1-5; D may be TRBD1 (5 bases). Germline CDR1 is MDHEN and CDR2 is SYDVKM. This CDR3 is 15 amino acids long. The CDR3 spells CVSTKRWQGNQPQHF. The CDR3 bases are TGTGTCAGCACCAAAAGGTGGCAGGGTAATCAGCCCCAGCATTTT.

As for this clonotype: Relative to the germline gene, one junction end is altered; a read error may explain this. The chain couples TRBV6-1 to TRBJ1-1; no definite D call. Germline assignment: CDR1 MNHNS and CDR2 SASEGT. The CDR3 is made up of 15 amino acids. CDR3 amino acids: CASGEHGGLWAEAFF. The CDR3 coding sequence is TGTGCCAGCGGTGAACACGGCGGACTGTGGGCTGAAGCTTTCTTT.

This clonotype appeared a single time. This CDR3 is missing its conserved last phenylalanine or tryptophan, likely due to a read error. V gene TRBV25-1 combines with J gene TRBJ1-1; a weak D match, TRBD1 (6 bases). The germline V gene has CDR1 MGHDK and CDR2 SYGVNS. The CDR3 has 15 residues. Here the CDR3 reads CASSDGTSMNTEAFL. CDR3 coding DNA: TGCGCCAGCAGTGATGGGACATCCATGAACACTGAAGCTTTCCTT.

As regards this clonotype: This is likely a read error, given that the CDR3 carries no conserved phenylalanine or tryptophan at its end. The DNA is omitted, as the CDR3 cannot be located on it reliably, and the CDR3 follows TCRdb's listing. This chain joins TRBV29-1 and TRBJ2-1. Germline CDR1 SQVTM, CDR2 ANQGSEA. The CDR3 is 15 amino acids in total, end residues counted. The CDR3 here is CSAEDGVTGSNEQII.

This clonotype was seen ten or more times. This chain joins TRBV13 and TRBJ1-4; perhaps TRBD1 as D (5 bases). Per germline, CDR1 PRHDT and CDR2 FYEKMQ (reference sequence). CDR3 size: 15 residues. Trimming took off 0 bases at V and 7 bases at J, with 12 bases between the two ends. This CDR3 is CASSLGFQGGEKLFF. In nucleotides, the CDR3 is TGTGCCAGCAGCTTAGGATTCCAGGGAGGTGAAAAACTGTTTTTT.